The 17 T cell receptor beta chains given below trace back to one sample, sequenced in a study of monozygotic twins with inflammatory bowel disease. With the 5' RACE reads reprocessed, TCRdb shows one record per CDR3 protein and no DNA. This listing includes approximately 400,000 distinct CDR3 sequences. Material: blood. The source is a human donor with ulcerative colitis or Crohn's disease, or a healthy co-twin of an affected twin (not recorded which).

The chain combines TRBV5-1 with TRBJ1-2. This CDR3 is 15 amino acids long. Per germline, CDR1 SGHRS and CDR2 YFSETQ. CDR3 sequence reads: CASSLADGGKYGYTF.

The chain employs TRBV4-3 and TRBJ2-7; TCRdb designates TRBD1, a call that cannot be tested without DNA. CDR1 is LGHNA, CDR2 YSLEER, per germline. CDR3 length: 15 residues. The CDR3 reads CASSQGTGVGYEQYF.

The chain has TRBV7-2 and TRBJ1-2. Germline CDR1 SGHTA, CDR2 FQGNSA. This CDR3 is built from 15 residues. The CDR3 sequence: CASSEAGPQSYGYTF.

This rearrangement joins TRBV12-3 or TRBV12-4 to TRBJ2-7. The CDR3 is 12 residues long. CDR3: CASSLDGPEQYF.

CDR3 protein: CASSEGQNYYEQYF. The V and J genes are TRBV2 and TRBJ2-7; TCRdb reports TRBD1, a call that lacks DNA to check it against. The germline V gene has CDR1 SNHLY and CDR2 FYNNEI. The CDR3 is made up of 14 amino acids. The variable domain in full, with the rest retrieved from reference TRBV2 and TRBJ2-7, is EPEVTQTPSHQVTQMGQEVILRCVPISNHLYFYWYRQILGQKVEFLVSFYNNEISEKSEIFDDQFSVERPDGSNFTLKIRSTKLEDSAMYFCASSEGQNYYEQYFGPGTRLTVT.

The chain uses TRBV9 and TRBJ1-4; without DNA, the TCRdb call of TRBD1 cannot be checked. CDR3 length: 16 amino acids. The germline V gene encodes CDR1 SGDLS and CDR2 YYNGEE. The CDR3 here is CASSAGPERANEKLFF.

The chain uses TRBV3-1 and TRBJ2-3. Germline V gene data show CDR1 as LGHDT and CDR2 as YNNKEL (reference sequence). The CDR3 runs to 14 residues. CDR3 sequence reads: CASSQDSVRNTQYF.

The CDR3 is CASSRGQPNEQFF. The rearrangement uses TRBV4-2 and TRBJ2-1; TCRdb gives TRBD1 as the D gene, but with no DNA this cannot be confirmed. Germline V gene lookup returns CDR1 LGHNA and CDR2 YNFKEQ. The CDR3 has 13 amino acids.

V and J are TRBV5-4 and TRBJ2-7; TCRdb names TRBD1, which stays unverified in the absence of DNA. In germline, CDR1 is SGHNT, CDR2 YYREEE (reference sequence). This CDR3 contains 15 residues. The CDR3 is CASSSRGRAEYEQYF.

V gene TRBV6-5 combines with J gene TRBJ2-7. The CDR3 has 14 residues. Germline values: CDR1 MNHEY, CDR2 SVGAGI. The CDR3 here is CASSYGGGTYEQYF.

This chain joins TRBV6-2 or TRBV6-3 and TRBJ2-5; TCRdb proposes TRBD1, but this gene call is untestable without DNA. The germline CDR1 and CDR2 sequences are MNHEY and SVGEGT. The CDR3 sequence is 15 residues long. CDR3 amino acids: CASSRDRGNQETQYF.

The V call is TRBV4-1, the J call TRBJ2-7; TCRdb proposes TRBD1, but this gene call is untestable without DNA. CDR1 is MGHRA and CDR2 is YSYEKL in the germline V gene. CDR3 length equals 16 residues. The CDR3 is CASSQDEDRVGYEQYF.

The rearrangement uses TRBV3-1 and TRBJ2-7; as DNA is missing, the TRBD2 call by TCRdb cannot be tested. CDR1 is LGHDT and CDR2 is YNNKEL in the germline V gene (reference sequence). This CDR3 has 18 residues. CDR3 amino acids: CASSQGGTSGEISYEQYF.

V gene TRBV12-3 or TRBV12-4 combines with J gene TRBJ1-5; TCRdb's D gene call, TRBD1, goes unchecked for lack of DNA. The CDR3 runs to 15 residues. CDR3 protein: CASRARDRDNQPQHF.

The CDR3 is CASSTRLSTDTQYF. The genes are TRBV5-4 and TRBJ2-3. CDR1 SGHNT and CDR2 YYREEE come from the germline V gene (reference sequence). This CDR3 has 14 amino acids. The variable domain in full, with the rest retrieved from reference TRBV5-4 and TRBJ2-3, is ETGVTQSPTHLIKTRGQQVTLRCSSQSGHNTVSWYQQALGQGPQFIFQYYREEENGRGNFPPRFSGLQFPNYSSELNVNALELDDSALYLCASSTRLSTDTQYFGPGTRLTVL.

The rearrangement uses TRBV20-1 and TRBJ2-1; TCRdb lists TRBD2, though no DNA is available to test this call. The CDR3 contains 15 residues. The germline CDR1 and CDR2 sequences are DFQATT and SNEGSKA (reference sequence). CDR3: CSARPGTSGVEEQFF.

V gene TRBV7-9 combines with J gene TRBJ2-3; TCRdb outputs TRBD1, but without DNA this stays unchecked. Germline V gene lookup returns CDR1 SEHNR and CDR2 FQNEAQ (reference sequence). The CDR3 has 15 amino acids. CDR3 sequence reads: CASSSETGISDTQYF. Supplemented by reference TRBV7-9 and TRBJ2-3, the full variable domain reads DTGVSQNPRHKITKRGQNVTFRCDPISEHNRLYWYRQTLGQGPEFLTYFQNEAQLEKSRLLSDRFSAERPKGSFSTLEIQRTEQGDSAMYLCASSSETGISDTQYFGPGTRLTVL.